These 7 T cell receptor beta chains originate from one sample sequenced in a study of shared clonotypes between healthy human individuals. Repertoires were generated with immunoSEQ multiplex PCR, while TCRdb's copy carries only in-frame clones and drops some. Of 2 million to 3 million clones listed, 93% are singletons. Input material: naive CD4+ T cells from PBMCs. As to subset: CD45RA+ positively selected. The receptors here all came from a man aged 18 to 30 in good health. Some clones in this sample may be carry-over from other donors' samples.

This clone has only one observation. The chain carries TRBV6-5 and TRBJ1-6; maybe TRBD1 (5 bases). The CDR3 covers 13 residues. V shed 5 bases and J shed 10 bases, with 12 bases lying between them. Germline assignment: CDR1 MNHEY and CDR2 SVGAGI. This CDR3 reads CASSRQIPSPLHF. The CDR3 bases are TGTGCCAGCAGTAGACAGATCCCCTCACCCCTCCACTTT.

The J gene is TRBJ2-2, the V gene TRBV7-3, with D perhaps matching TRBD1 (5 bases). CDR3 length: 15 residues. CDR1 and CDR2 (germline): SGHTA, FQGTGA. Trimming removed 3 bases at V and 0 bases at J, with 8 bases between. In DNA, the CDR3 is TGTGCCAGCAGCTTCGCAGGGACGAACACCGGGGAGCTGTTTTTT. Translated: CASSFAGTNTGELFF.

This chain joins TRBV6-5 and TRBJ2-7; D possibly matches TRBD1 or TRBD2 (5 bases each). Germline CDR1 and CDR2: MNHEY and SVGAGI. V was shortened by 0 bases and J by 2 bases, with 11 bases between the two germline ends. This CDR3 comprises 15 residues. The CDR3 region has the DNA TGTGCCAGCAGTTACTCGGGACGTCCAGCCTACGAGCAGTACTTC. The encoded protein is CASSYSGRPAYEQYF.

The genes are TRBV10-3 and TRBJ1-1, with 9 bases identical to TRBD1. Germline CDR1 is ENHRY and CDR2 is SYGVKD. The CDR3 covers 14 residues. With V trimmed by 6 bases and J by 6 bases, 8 bases remained unmatched. Here the CDR3 reads CAIRPTGGLAEAFF. Here the CDR3 DNA reads TGTGCCATCAGGCCGACAGGGGGTCTAGCTGAAGCTTTCTTT.

The rearrangement joins TRBV7-8 to TRBJ1-2, with TRBD1 matching 9 bases. The ends lost 2 bases at V and 4 bases at J; junction bases unmatched: 2. Per germline, CDR1 SGHVS and CDR2 FQNEAQ. CDR3 size: 14 residues. The CDR3 sequence is CASSLRQGVYGYTF. In DNA, the CDR3 is TGTGCCAGCAGCTTAAGACAGGGGGTCTATGGCTACACCTTC.

This chain uses TRBV15 with TRBJ2-7; 10 bases map to TRBD1. In germline, CDR1 is LNHNV, CDR2 YYDKDF (reference sequence). The V gene end was trimmed by 2 bases and the J gene end by 4 bases; junction bases not matched to a gene: 5. This CDR3 spans 15 amino acids. The CDR3 nucleotides are TGTGCCACCAGCAGACAAAGGGACAGGGGTTACGAGCAGTACTTC. Protein sequence: CATSRQRDRGYEQYF.

CDR3 sequence: CASSFRSSGADTQYF. The CDR3 coding sequence is TGTGCCAGCAGTTTCAGATCCAGCGGGGCAGATACGCAGTATTTT. J is TRBJ2-3 and V is TRBV27; 7 bases agree with TRBD2. V shed 3 bases and J 4 bases; nucleotides not matched to a gene: 7. CDR1 MNHEY and CDR2 SMNVEV come from the germline V gene (reference sequence). This CDR3 has 15 residues.